The present entry profiles one T cell receptor beta chain with its context. The sample is drawn from a study of control samples from healthy donors and cancer patients. Sequencing was performed with immunoSEQ multiplex PCR; in TCRdb, only in-frame clones are kept and a portion is missing. The sample holds 95,000 to 130,000 clones; about 93% are singletons and the top ten take more than 2%. This CDR3 is built from 17 residues. Trimming cost V 0 bases and J 5 bases, with 17 bases left between them. Looked up from germline, CDR1 is WNHNN and CDR2 is SYGVQD (reference sequence). V is TRBV10-1 and J is TRBJ2-1; D is unclear. The sample consisted of blood. This sequence originates from a young man in good health. The CDR3 DNA follows: TGCGCCAGCAGTGAGTCGCAGGACGTAACTCCTAACAATGAGCAGTTCTTC. Its protein product is CASSESQDVTPNNEQFF.